The clone carrying this T cell receptor (beta chain) was detected only a few times. This entry comes from a study of T-cell reconstitution after alpha-beta-depleted transplantation in children. Trimming took off 5 bases at V and 0 bases at J, with 13 bases between the two ends. The CDR3 consists of 15 residues. Unique molecular identifiers were incorporated into the prepared TCRbeta library. TCRdb re-called the PCR reads with MiXCR, one entry per CDR3 protein. The sample has fewer than 200,000 distinct CDR3 sequences, less than 8% seen once. The specimen was PBMCs from the stem cell graft donor, collected from the stem cell graft. This chain connects TRBV12-3 or TRBV12-4 to TRBJ1-1; D is possibly TRBD1 (5 bases). This clonotype was sampled from a human donor who donated a stem cell graft to a child with Wiskott-Aldrich syndrome. CDR3: CASSPQGRLNTEAFF. CDR3 DNA sequence: TGTGCCAGCAGTCCCCAGGGCAGATTGAACACTGAAGCTTTCTTT.